This T cell receptor (beta chain) stems from a study of breast tumors, draining lymph nodes, adjacent tissues. Looked up from germline, CDR1 is GTSNPN and CDR2 is SVGIG (reference sequence). CDR3 size: 18 residues. V was pared by 2 bases and J by 7 bases, with 14 bases of the junction left unmatched. TCRdb reanalysed the multiplex PCR reads using MiXCR and keeps one entry per CDR3 protein. The sample comprises 150,000 to 250,000 distinct CDR3 sequences, 30% to 40% of which are singletons, and approximately 4.5% rests with the top ten. Samples came from axillary lymph nodes draining the breast cancer. This clonotype was found many times. The target antigen is unknown. Notes on the study in general: Luminal-like breast cancer showed significantly higher tumor–nontumor repertoire similarity than basal-like. Tumor TCR diversity was below lymph nodes but above nontumor tissue. Data fit most tumor T cells coming from lymph node, expanding in tumor.

The sequence was obtained from a female donor with breast cancer. Some clones in this sample may be carry-over from other donors' samples. The chain recombines TRBV30 with TRBJ2-6; 10 bases fit TRBD2. The specimen was axillary lymph node tissue. CDR3 DNA: TGTGCCTGGAGTCAGGTAGCGGGGGGTCCACTTGGCGCCAACGTCCTGACTTTC. This encodes CAWSQVAGGPLGANVLTF. The full variable domain, its missing parts supplied by reference TRBV30 and TRBJ2-6, is SQTIHQWPATLVQPVGSPLSLECTVEGTSNPNLYWYRQAAGRGLQLLFYSVGIGQISSEVPQNLSASRPQDRQFILSSKKLLLSDSGFYLCAWSQVAGGPLGANVLTFGAGSRLTVL.